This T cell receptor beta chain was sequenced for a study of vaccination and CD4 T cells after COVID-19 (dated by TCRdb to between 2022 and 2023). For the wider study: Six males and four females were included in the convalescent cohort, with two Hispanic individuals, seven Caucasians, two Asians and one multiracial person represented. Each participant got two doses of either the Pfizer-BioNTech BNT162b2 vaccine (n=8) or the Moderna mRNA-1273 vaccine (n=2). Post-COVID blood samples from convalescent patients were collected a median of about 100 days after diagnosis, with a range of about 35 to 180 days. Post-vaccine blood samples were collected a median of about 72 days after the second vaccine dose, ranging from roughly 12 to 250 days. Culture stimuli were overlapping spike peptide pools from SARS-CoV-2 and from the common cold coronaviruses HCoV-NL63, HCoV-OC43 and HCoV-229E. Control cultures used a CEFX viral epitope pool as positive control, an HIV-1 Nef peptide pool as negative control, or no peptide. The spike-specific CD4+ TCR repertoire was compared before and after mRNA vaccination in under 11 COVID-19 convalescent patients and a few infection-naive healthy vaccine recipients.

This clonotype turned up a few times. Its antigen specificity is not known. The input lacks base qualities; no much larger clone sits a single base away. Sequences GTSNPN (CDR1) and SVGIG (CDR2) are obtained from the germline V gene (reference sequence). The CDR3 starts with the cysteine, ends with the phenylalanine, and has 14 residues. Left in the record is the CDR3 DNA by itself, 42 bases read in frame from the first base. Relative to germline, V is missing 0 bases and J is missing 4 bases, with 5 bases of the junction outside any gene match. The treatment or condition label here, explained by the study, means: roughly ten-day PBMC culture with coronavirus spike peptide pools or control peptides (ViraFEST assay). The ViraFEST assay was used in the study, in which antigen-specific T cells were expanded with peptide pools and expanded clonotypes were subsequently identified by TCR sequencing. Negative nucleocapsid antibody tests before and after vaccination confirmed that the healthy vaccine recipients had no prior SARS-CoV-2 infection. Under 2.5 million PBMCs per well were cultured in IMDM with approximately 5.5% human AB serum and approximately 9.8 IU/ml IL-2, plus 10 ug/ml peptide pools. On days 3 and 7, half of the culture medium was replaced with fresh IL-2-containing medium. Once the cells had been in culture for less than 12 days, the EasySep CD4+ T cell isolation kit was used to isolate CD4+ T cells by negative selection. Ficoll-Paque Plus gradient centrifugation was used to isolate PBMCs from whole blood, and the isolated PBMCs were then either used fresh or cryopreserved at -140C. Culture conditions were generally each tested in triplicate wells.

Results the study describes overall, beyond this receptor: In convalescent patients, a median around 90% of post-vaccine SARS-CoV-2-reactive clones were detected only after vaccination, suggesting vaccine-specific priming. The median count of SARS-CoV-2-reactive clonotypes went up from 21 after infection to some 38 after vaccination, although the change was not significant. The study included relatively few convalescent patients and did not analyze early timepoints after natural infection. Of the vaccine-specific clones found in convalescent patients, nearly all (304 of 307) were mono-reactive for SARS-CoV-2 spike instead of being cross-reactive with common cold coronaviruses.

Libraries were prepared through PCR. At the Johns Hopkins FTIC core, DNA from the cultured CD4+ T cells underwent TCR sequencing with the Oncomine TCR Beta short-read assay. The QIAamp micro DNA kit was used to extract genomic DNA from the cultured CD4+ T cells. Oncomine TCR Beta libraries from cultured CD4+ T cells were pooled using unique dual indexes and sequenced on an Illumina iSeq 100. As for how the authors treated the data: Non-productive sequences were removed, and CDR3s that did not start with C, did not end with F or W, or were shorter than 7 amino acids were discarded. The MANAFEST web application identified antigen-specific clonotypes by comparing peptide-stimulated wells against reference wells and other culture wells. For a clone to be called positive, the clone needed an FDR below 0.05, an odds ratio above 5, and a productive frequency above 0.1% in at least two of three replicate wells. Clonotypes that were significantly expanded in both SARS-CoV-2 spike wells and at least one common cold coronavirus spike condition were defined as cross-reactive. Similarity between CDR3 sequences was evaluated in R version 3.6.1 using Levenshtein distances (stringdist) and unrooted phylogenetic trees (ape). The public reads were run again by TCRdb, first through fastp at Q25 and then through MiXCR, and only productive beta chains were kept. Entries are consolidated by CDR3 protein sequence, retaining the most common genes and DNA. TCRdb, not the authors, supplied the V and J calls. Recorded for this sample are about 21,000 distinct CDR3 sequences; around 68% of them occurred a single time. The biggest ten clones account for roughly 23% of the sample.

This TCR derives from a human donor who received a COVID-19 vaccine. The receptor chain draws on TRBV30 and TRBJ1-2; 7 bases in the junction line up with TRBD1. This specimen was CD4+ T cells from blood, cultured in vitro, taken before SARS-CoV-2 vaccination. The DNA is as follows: TGTGCCTGGAGTGTACGACAGGGTCTCTATGGCTACACCTTC. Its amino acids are CAWSVRQGLYGYTF.